This entry lists 25 T cell receptor beta chains sequenced from one sample in a study of T cell repertoires in cytomegalovirus infection. One entry per CDR3 protein, called by TCRdb with MiXCR from the reads. The sample has about 240,000 distinct CDR3 sequences; 6.5% are singletons. Material for sequencing was PBMCs. These receptors were collected from a human donor in good health (CMV status not recorded). Some clones in this sample may be carry-over from other donors' samples.

The sample holds many counts of this clonotype. This chain links TRBV28 with TRBJ2-1; 8 nucleotides match TRBD2. This CDR3 comprises 14 residues. The V gene's germline CDR1 is MDHEN and CDR2 SYDVKM. With V trimmed by 5 bases and J by 9 bases, 9 bases remained unmatched. CDR3: CASSRTGRGSEQFF. In nucleotides, the CDR3 is TGTGCCAGCAGTCGGACCGGGAGGGGGAGTGAGCAGTTCTTC.

This clonotype has at least ten counts. The CDR3 DNA sequence: TGCGCCAGCAGCTTGGCTGGGACAGGGGATGAAAAACTGTTTTTT. This gives the protein CASSLAGTGDEKLFF. The chain couples TRBV5-1 to TRBJ1-4; 10 bases are a match to TRBD1. CDR1 and CDR2 (germline): SGHRS, YFSETQ. The CDR3 loop spans 15 amino acids. With V trimmed by 0 bases and J by 6 bases, 2 bases remained unmatched. The full variable domain, with the rest looked up from reference TRBV5-1 and TRBJ1-4, is KAGVTQTPRYLIKTRGQQVTLSCSPISGHRSVSWYQQTPGQGLQFLFEYFSETQRNKGNFPGRFSGRQFSNSRSEMNVSTLELGDSALYLCASSLAGTGDEKLFFGSGTQLSVL.

This clonotype occurred many times. This chain joins TRBV7-2 and TRBJ2-1, with 8 bases lining up with TRBD2. Losses at the gene ends were 7 bases for V and 4 bases for J; bases not matched to a gene: 18. CDR3 length: 18 residues. Germline V gene sequence: CDR1 SGHTA, CDR2 FQGNSA. The CDR3 DNA sequence: TGTGCCAGCACCCAAAGGGGAGCGGGGGCTATACTTTACAATGAGCAGTTCTTC. It yields the protein CASTQRGAGAILYNEQFF. The whole variable domain, filled in from reference TRBV7-2 and TRBJ2-1, reads GAGVSQSPSNKVTEKGKDVELRCDPISGHTALYWYRQSLGQGLEFLIYFQGNSAPDKSGLPSDRFSAERTGGSVSTLTIQRTQQEDSAVYLCASTQRGAGAILYNEQFFGPGTRLTVL.

This clonotype showed up many times. This sequence joins TRBV12-3 or TRBV12-4 and TRBJ1-5; D not resolved. This CDR3 has 13 amino acids. V dropped 7 bases and J dropped 7 bases, with 14 bases sitting between them. The CDR3 loop reads CASILGPGQPQHF. The CDR3 region has the DNA TGTGCCAGCATCCTCGGGCCCGGGCAGCCCCAGCATTTT.

This clonotype was counted at least ten times. This chain uses TRBV6-2 or TRBV6-3 with TRBJ1-5, with 7 bases aligning to TRBD1. The CDR3 has 15 amino acids. Germline CDR1 is MNHEY and CDR2 is SVGEGT. The trim removed 6 bases at V and 3 bases at J, leaving 8 bases unmatched. The CDR3 sequence: CASRNHRGPNQPQHF. CDR3 DNA sequence: TGTGCCAGCAGAAATCACAGGGGCCCCAATCAGCCCCAGCATTTT.

In this sample, this clonotype turned up many times. The V and J genes are TRBV25-1 and TRBJ1-2, with unresolved D. From germline, CDR1 is MGHDK and CDR2 SYGVNS. The CDR3 length is 13 residues. Trimming took off 1 base at V and 7 bases at J, with 10 bases between the two ends. CDR3: CASSELRLAGYTF. DNA of the CDR3: TGTGCCAGCAGTGAATTACGCCTAGCTGGCTACACCTTC.

This clonotype was counted at least ten times. CDR3 nucleotides: TGTGCCAGCAGGCTGGTGAACACTGAAGCTTTCTTT. Protein sequence: CASRLVNTEAFF. This sequence joins TRBV12-3 or TRBV12-4 and TRBJ1-1; no clear D gene. V lost 6 bases, J lost 0 bases, and 5 bases lay in between. CDR3 length: 12 residues.

Many counts were recorded for this clonotype. V usage is TRBV6-1 and J usage is TRBJ1-3; D unclear. There are 14 residues in the CDR3. Germline V lookup: CDR1 MNHNS, CDR2 SASEGT. The V end was cut by 4 bases, the J end by 0 bases, with 7 bases between. CDR3 sequence (DNA): TGTGCCAGCAGTGGTACGAGCTCTGGAAACACCATATATTTT. It translates to CASSGTSSGNTIYF.

The sample holds many counts of this clonotype. The gene calls are TRBV20-1 and TRBJ1-1; perhaps TRBD1 as D (5 bases). The ends were cut back, 2 bases at V and 1 base at J, with 17 bases in the middle. Germline CDR1 reads DFQATT; CDR2 reads SNEGSKA (reference sequence). CDR3 length: 16 residues. The CDR3 DNA reads as TGCAGTGCTAGACCCCCTGCCGGGACGGAGAACACTGAAGCTTTCTTT. It translates to CSARPPAGTENTEAFF.

In this sample, this clonotype turned up many times. The chain joins TRBV4-2 to TRBJ1-1; D unresolved. The germline V and J ends were trimmed by 3 bases and 6 bases, with 8 bases remaining between them. Per the germline V gene, CDR1 is LGHNA and CDR2 is YNFKEQ. This CDR3 has 12 amino acids. The CDR3 is CASSQGYAEAFF. As DNA, the CDR3 is TGTGCCAGCAGCCAGGGTTATGCTGAAGCTTTCTTT.

The chain uses TRBV4-3 and TRBJ1-4; 11 bases line up with TRBD1. The CDR3 extends over 17 amino acids. Trimming removed 2 bases from V and 7 bases from J; junction bases left unmatched: 9. Looked up from germline, CDR1 is LGHNA and CDR2 is YSLEER. For the CDR3, the DNA is TGCGCCAGCAGCCAAACCGGGACAGGGGGTTGGGGTGAAAAACTGTTTTTT. It translates to CASSQTGTGGWGEKLFF.

This clonotype was seen many times. The rearrangement joins TRBV29-1 to TRBJ2-5; TRBD1 is a possible D gene (7 bases). The CDR3 has 12 amino acids. Trimming stripped 7 bases from V and 2 bases from J, with 11 bases between. Germline values: CDR1 SQVTM, CDR2 ANQGSEA. This CDR3 is CSAGGQQETQYF. In DNA form, the CDR3 reads TGCAGCGCCGGGGGACAGCAAGAGACCCAGTACTTC.

This clonotype was found many times. The chain couples TRBV7-9 to TRBJ1-5, with D possibly TRBD1 on 6 matching bases. From germline, CDR1 is SEHNR and CDR2 FQNEAQ (reference sequence). Trimming stripped 1 base from V and 9 bases from J, with 22 bases between. This CDR3 contains 17 residues. CDR3 sequence (DNA): TGTGCCAGCAGCTTAGTCAGGGGTATATCCTCCGGTTCGCCCCAGCATTTT. This translates into CASSLVRGISSGSPQHF.

There are many counts of this clonotype. The CDR3 spells CASSPSGRKPWNTEAFF. The CDR3 bases are TGTGCCAGCAGCCCCTCAGGGAGGAAACCCTGGAACACTGAAGCTTTCTTT. The rearrangement uses TRBV13 and TRBJ1-1; tentative D call: TRBD1 (5 bases). With 5 bases removed from V and 1 base from J, the gap between germline ends came to 20 bases. Germline CDR1 is PRHDT and CDR2 is FYEKMQ (reference sequence). The CDR3 sequence is 17 residues long.

This clonotype has just a few counts. The chain couples TRBV7-9 to TRBJ1-5, with D tentatively TRBD1 (5 bases). The V and J ends lost 6 bases and 0 bases respectively, with 12 bases between them. The CDR3 loop spans 15 amino acids. Germline V lookup: CDR1 SEHNR, CDR2 FQNEAQ (reference sequence). CDR3 in amino acids: CASSSTEISNQPQHF. The CDR3 coding sequence is TGTGCCAGCAGTTCGACAGAGATTAGCAATCAGCCCCAGCATTTT.

This clonotype showed up many times. This chain links TRBV7-2 with TRBJ2-3, with 7 bases fitting TRBD1. CDR3 length: 15 amino acids. Germline V gives CDR1 SGHTA, CDR2 FQGNSA. Unmatched junction bases numbered 6, after V lost 2 bases and J lost 4 bases. The CDR3 region has the DNA TGTGCCAGCAGCTTATACAGGGGAATGTCAGATACGCAGTATTTT. It yields the protein CASSLYRGMSDTQYF.

The J gene is TRBJ2-7, the V gene TRBV29-1; 12 bases align to TRBD2. Germline assignment: CDR1 SQVTM and CDR2 ANQGSEA. This CDR3 is 15 amino acids long. V was pared by 6 bases and J by 4 bases, with 10 bases of the junction left unmatched. CDR3 DNA: TGCAGCGTCATGTTACTAGCGGGGGGATTATACGAGCAGTACTTC. Its protein is CSVMLLAGGLYEQYF.

The V gene is TRBV12-3 or TRBV12-4, the J gene TRBJ2-7, with 8 bases matching TRBD2. The CDR3 consists of 14 residues. The junction had 8 bases not matched to a gene; V was cut back by 10 bases and J by 0 bases. The CDR3 spells CATDPGGISYEQYF. The CDR3 DNA reads as TGTGCCACTGACCCGGGGGGGATCTCCTACGAGCAGTACTTC.

Many counts were recorded for this clonotype. The rearrangement uses TRBV6-5 and TRBJ1-4; D not resolved. The CDR3 runs to 14 residues. The V and J ends lost 2 bases and 0 bases respectively, with 4 bases between them. Germline-derived CDR1 and CDR2 are MNHEY and SVGAGI. In DNA, the CDR3 is TGTGCCAGCAGTTACCTATCAACTAATGAAAAACTGTTTTTT. This encodes CASSYLSTNEKLFF.

In its sample, this clonotype was seen many times. The rearrangement joins TRBV6-6 to TRBJ2-7; a possible D gene is TRBD1 (6 bases). CDR3 length equals 13 residues. V shed 6 bases and J shed 7 bases, with 16 bases lying between them. Germline loops: CDR1 MNHNY, CDR2 SVGAGI (reference sequence). Written as DNA, the CDR3 is TGTGCCAGCAGGTACCCGGGACAAAATGAGCAGTACTTC. Amino acid sequence: CASRYPGQNEQYF.

This clonotype has at least ten counts. The chain uses TRBV15 and TRBJ2-6, with D tentatively TRBD2 (7 bases). The CDR3 has 16 amino acids. The germline V and J ends were trimmed by 5 bases and 1 base, with 12 bases remaining between them. Germline-derived CDR1 and CDR2 are LNHNV and YYDKDF (reference sequence). Written as DNA, the CDR3 is TGTGCCACCAGCCAGGGGAGGGGGTCTGGGGCCAACGTCCTGACTTTC. Residues: CATSQGRGSGANVLTF.

This clonotype was observed a handful of times. The chain uses TRBV20-1 and TRBJ2-1, with 9 bases lining up with TRBD1. V lost 0 bases, J lost 5 bases, and 8 bases stayed unmatched. CDR3 length: 16 residues. Germline V gene data show CDR1 as DFQATT and CDR2 as SNEGSKA (reference sequence). CDR3 in amino acids: CSARDGTGGADNEQFF. The CDR3, as DNA: TGCAGTGCTAGAGATGGAACAGGGGGCGCCGACAATGAGCAGTTCTTC.

This clonotype was detected ten times or more. The J gene is TRBJ2-1, the V gene TRBV6-1; 8 nucleotides align to TRBD1. Germline V lookup: CDR1 MNHNS, CDR2 SASEGT. Losses at the gene ends were 1 base for V and 8 bases for J; bases not matched to a gene: 7. The CDR3 covers 15 residues. CDR3 bases: TGTGCCAGCAGTGAAGGACAGGGGAATGGCGATGAGCAGTTCTTC. It encodes CASSEGQGNGDEQFF.

This clonotype came up many times. Written as DNA, the CDR3 is TGTGCCAGCAGTTTTCGGGCCGCGAGCTTATCCTACGAGCAGTACTTC. It encodes CASSFRAASLSYEQYF. The chain joins TRBV12-3 or TRBV12-4 to TRBJ2-7; no definite D call. Deletions cut 3 bases from V and 1 base from J, with 16 bases between. The CDR3 contains 16 residues.

This clonotype was seen at least ten times. The J gene is TRBJ1-4, the V gene TRBV2; D is ambiguous. V was pared by 6 bases and J by 7 bases, with 9 bases between. This CDR3 contains 12 residues. Per the germline V gene, CDR1 is SNHLY and CDR2 is FYNNEI. The CDR3 coding sequence is TGTGCCAGCAGGGTTAGCGCTGAAAAACTGTTTTTT. Amino acid sequence: CASRVSAEKLFF.